This TCR beta chain is from a study of cytomegalovirus exposure and HLA in healthy donors. Study-wide points: Data from an earlier analysis indicated that most TCR beta V segments were productive either about 87% or about 30% of the time.

A remark on this clone: Its antigen remains unidentified.

The donors comprised healthy bone marrow donors. The PCR was carried out with 60 Vbeta primers and 13 Jbeta primers. The authors' processing: Later reanalysis found roughly 80 million unique TCR beta chains, around 9.9 million of them shared. The data were produced by immunoSEQ multiplex PCR, yet TCRdb's version contains in-frame clones alone and is incomplete. Clone size and the V and J calls come from that table; the DNA yielded D and trimming. Among under 150,000 clones, around 80% were seen once, and the ten largest hold approximately 1.8%. Germline V gene sequence: CDR1 SGHRS, CDR2 YFSETQ. The ends lost 4 bases at V and 6 bases at J; junction bases unmatched: 5. This CDR3 is 14 amino acids long.

The sequence was obtained from a woman aged 50 to 60 in good health and CMV-seronegative. The sequenced material came from PBMCs. The chain combines TRBV5-1 with TRBJ2-2, with 8 positions matching TRBD2. The CDR3 spells CASSGQLAAGELFF. CDR3 bases: TGCGCCAGCAGCGGACAACTAGCGGCCGGGGAGCTGTTTTTT.